A selection of T cell receptor beta chains follows, all from one sample in a study of human T cells and chemical hapten exposure. TCRdb re-called the RACE reads through MiXCR, storing one row per CDR3 protein. The sample has 44,000 or so distinct CDR3 sequences, 3.7% seen once. What was sequenced was whole blood. The receptor source for this set is a human donor in good health. Some clones in this sample may be carry-over from other donors' samples. The CDR3 runs from the conserved cysteine through the conserved F or W. D genes are given only for firm matches. Clone size is not always given. Where it is, it says once, few, many or a class for expanded clones.

J: TRBJ1-5
V: TRBV7-2
size: -
D: -
CDR3: CASSLGGLSNQPQHF
DNA: TGTGCCAGCAGCTTAGGGGGACTTAGCAATCAGCCCCAGCATTTT

J: TRBJ2-1
V: TRBV28
size: -
D: -
CDR3: CASSRSESYNEQFF
DNA: TGTGCCAGCAGTCGAAGTGAATCCTACAATGAGCAGTTCTTC

J: TRBJ2-1
V: TRBV5-1
size: many
D: -
CDR3: CASSSLGTPSSYNEQFF
DNA: TGCGCCAGCAGCTCCTTGGGGACTCCTAGCTCCTACAATGAGCAGTTCTTC

J: TRBJ2-3
V: TRBV27
size: few
D: -
CDR3: CASSLAPGTDTQYF
DNA: TGTGCCAGCAGTCTAGCTCCCGGCACAGATACGCAGTATTTT

J: TRBJ2-1
V: TRBV2
size: many
D: -
CDR3: CASSEISWGSTYNEQFF
DNA: TGTGCCAGCAGTGAAATCTCTTGGGGATCCACCTACAATGAGCAGTTCTTC

J: TRBJ1-2
V: TRBV5-1
size: few
D: -
CDR3: CASSLGVGGYTF
DNA: TGCGCCAGCAGCTTGGGGGTAGGAGGCTACACCTTC

J: TRBJ2-6
V: TRBV30
size: many
D: -
CDR3: CAWSFASSGANVLTF
DNA: TGTGCCTGGAGTTTTGCGTCCTCTGGGGCCAACGTCCTGACTTTC

J: TRBJ2-3
V: TRBV29-1
size: many
D: -
CDR3: CSLGGLSLTDTQYF
DNA: TGCAGCCTCGGAGGACTATCTCTCACAGATACGCAGTATTTT

J: TRBJ2-2
V: TRBV28
size: many
D: -
CDR3: CASIKGTPEVTGELFF
DNA: TGTGCCAGCATTAAGGGGACTCCTGAAGTCACCGGGGAGCTGTTTTTT

J: TRBJ1-1
V: TRBV29-1
size: many
D: TRBD1
CDR3: CSVGGQGLITEAFF
DNA: TGCAGCGTTGGGGGACAGGGGCTCATTACTGAAGCTTTCTTT

J: TRBJ2-3
V: TRBV7-3
size: -
D: -
CDR3: CASSIQGNPTDTQYF
DNA: TGTGCCAGCAGCATACAGGGAAATCCCACAGATACGCAGTATTTT

J: TRBJ2-3
V: TRBV20-1
size: many
D: TRBD2
CDR3: CSAELLAGGDTQYF
DNA: TGCAGTGCTGAATTACTAGCGGGAGGAGATACGCAGTATTTT

J: TRBJ2-1
V: TRBV19
size: -
D: TRBD2
CDR3: CATGREVNEQFF
DNA: TGTGCCACCGGGCGGGAGGTGAATGAGCAGTTCTTC

J: TRBJ2-7
V: TRBV6-5
size: many
D: -
CDR3: CASSSPDTTYEQYF
DNA: TGTGCCAGCAGTTCTCCGGACACCACCTACGAGCAGTACTTC

J: TRBJ2-3
V: TRBV6-1
size: many
D: -
CDR3: CASSGVWTDTQYF
DNA: TGTGCCAGCAGTGGTGTTTGGACAGATACGCAGTATTTT

J: TRBJ2-3
V: TRBV10-1
size: many
D: -
CDR3: CASSRDSSTDTQYF
DNA: TGCGCCAGCAGCCGGGACTCGAGCACAGATACGCAGTATTTT

J: TRBJ2-7
V: TRBV18
size: many
D: -
CDR3: CASSPQLGDEQYF
DNA: TGTGCCAGCTCACCTCAGCTCGGGGACGAGCAGTACTTC

J: TRBJ2-1
V: TRBV2
size: -
D: TRBD2
CDR3: CASNAQTSGRGSYNEQFF
DNA: TGTGCCAGCAATGCACAGACTAGCGGGAGGGGCTCCTACAATGAGCAGTTCTTC

J: TRBJ2-4
V: TRBV5-5
size: many
D: -
CDR3: CASSSPRGTSKNIQYF
DNA: TGTGCCAGCAGCTCTCCTAGGGGGACGTCCAAAAACATTCAGTACTTC

J: TRBJ2-1
V: TRBV15
size: few
D: -
CDR3: CATSRTSYNEQFF
DNA: TGTGCCACCAGCAGAACTAGTTACAATGAGCAGTTCTTC

J: TRBJ1-1
V: TRBV4-2
size: many
D: -
CDR3: CASSHPRGNTEAFF
DNA: TGTGCCAGCAGCCATCCTAGAGGGAACACTGAAGCTTTCTTT

J: TRBJ2-3
V: TRBV5-4
size: few
D: -
CDR3: CASSSWTAGADTQYF
DNA: TGTGCCAGCAGCTCCTGGACGGCGGGTGCAGATACGCAGTATTTT

J: TRBJ2-1
V: TRBV5-6
size: many
D: -
CDR3: CASSFQDSYNEQFF
DNA: TGTGCCAGCAGCTTCCAGGACTCCTACAATGAGCAGTTCTTC

J: TRBJ2-3
V: TRBV4-1
size: few
D: -
CDR3: CASSQVGAGTDTQYF
DNA: TGCGCCAGCAGCCAAGTAGGGGCGGGCACAGATACGCAGTATTTT

J: TRBJ1-5
V: TRBV4-1
size: many
D: -
CDR3: CASSPSTVGQPQHF
DNA: TGCGCCAGCAGCCCATCGACCGTCGGGCAGCCCCAGCATTTT

J: TRBJ2-5
V: TRBV5-5
size: many
D: -
CDR3: CASSLYGAVRKTQYF
DNA: TGTGCCAGCAGCTTGTACGGGGCAGTTAGGAAGACCCAGTACTTC

J: TRBJ2-3
V: TRBV5-8
size: many
D: -
CDR3: CASSPRLAPSTDTQYF
DNA: TGTGCCAGCAGCCCGCGGCTAGCGCCGAGCACAGATACGCAGTATTTT

J: TRBJ2-1
V: TRBV3-1
size: many
D: TRBD2
CDR3: CASSQGTSGNAEQFF
DNA: TGTGCCAGCAGCCAAGGGACTAGCGGGAACGCTGAGCAGTTCTTC

J: TRBJ1-5
V: TRBV12-3/TRBV12-4
size: many
D: -
CDR3: CASSQDVSGQPQHF
DNA: TGTGCCAGCAGCCAGGACGTATCCGGTCAGCCCCAGCATTTT

J: TRBJ2-7
V: TRBV4-1
size: many
D: -
CDR3: CASSQDWGTVAPYEQYF
DNA: TGCGCCAGCAGCCAAGATTGGGGAACTGTCGCTCCCTACGAGCAGTACTTC

J: TRBJ2-5
V: TRBV5-4
size: -
D: -
CDR3: CASSLLGSRGETQYF
DNA: TGTGCCAGCAGCTTGTTGGGGAGTCGGGGAGAGACCCAGTACTTC

J: TRBJ2-5
V: TRBV30
size: many
D: -
CDR3: CAWSVSGETQYF
DNA: TGTGCCTGGAGTGTTTCCGGAGAGACCCAGTACTTC

J: TRBJ1-5
V: TRBV20-1
size: -
D: -
CDR3: CSARTRRGAGNQPQHF
DNA: TGCAGTGCTAGAACCCGTCGGGGGGCCGGCAATCAGCCCCAGCATTTT

J: TRBJ2-7
V: TRBV14
size: few
D: TRBD2
CDR3: CASSHLREGIYEQYF
DNA: TGTGCCAGCAGCCATCTCCGGGAGGGTATTTACGAGCAGTACTTC

J: TRBJ1-5
V: TRBV5-1
size: many
D: -
CDR3: CASPSQSRYRF
DNA: TGCGCCAGCCCATCCCAGTCTCGCTATAGGTTT

J: TRBJ2-2
V: TRBV11-1
size: many
D: TRBD1
CDR3: CASSSPRDRGTNTGELFF
DNA: TGTGCCAGCAGCTCACCCCGAGACAGGGGTACGAACACCGGGGAGCTGTTTTTT

J: TRBJ2-3
V: TRBV13
size: many
D: TRBD1
CDR3: CASSALDRVPSNTQYF
DNA: TGTGCCAGCAGCGCACTGGACAGGGTCCCCTCTAATACGCAGTATTTT

J: TRBJ2-2
V: TRBV4-1
size: many
D: TRBD2
CDR3: CASSQDTLAGNTGELFF
DNA: TGCGCCAGCAGCCAAGATACGCTAGCGGGAAACACCGGGGAGCTGTTTTTT

J: TRBJ2-4
V: TRBV28
size: many
D: -
CDR3: CASSPRALRQRNIQYF
DNA: TGTGCCAGCAGTCCCCGGGCCCTCCGACAGCGAAACATTCAGTACTTC

J: TRBJ1-3
V: TRBV5-4
size: -
D: -
CDR3: CASSESPRIHSGNTIYF
DNA: TGTGCCAGCAGCGAGTCTCCTAGGATTCACTCTGGAAACACCATATATTTT

J: TRBJ2-3
V: TRBV10-2
size: many
D: -
CDR3: CASLRLASTDTQYF
DNA: TGCGCCAGCCTCAGATTAGCTAGCACAGATACGCAGTATTTT

J: TRBJ2-3
V: TRBV5-1
size: few
D: -
CDR3: CASSLDGYKADTQYF
DNA: TGCGCCAGCAGCTTGGATGGCTATAAGGCAGATACGCAGTATTTT

J: TRBJ2-1
V: TRBV20-1
size: few
D: TRBD2
CDR3: CSARPLTSGRSYNEQFF
DNA: TGCAGTGCTAGACCTCTGACTAGCGGGCGCTCCTACAATGAGCAGTTCTTC

J: TRBJ2-3
V: TRBV27
size: few
D: -
CDR3: CASSSPWGSTDTQYF
DNA: TGTGCCAGCAGTTCCCCATGGGGGAGCACAGATACGCAGTATTTT

J: TRBJ2-7
V: TRBV10-3
size: many
D: -
CDR3: CAISESTEQYF
DNA: TGTGCCATCAGTGAGTCGACCGAGCAGTACTTC

J: TRBJ1-5
V: TRBV10-3
size: few
D: -
CDR3: CAISDPGIGNQPQHF
DNA: TGTGCCATCAGTGACCCGGGGATAGGGAATCAGCCCCAGCATTTT

J: TRBJ2-1
V: TRBV4-2
size: many
D: TRBD2
CDR3: CASSQGLNYNEQFF
DNA: TGTGCCAGCAGCCAGGGACTAAATTACAATGAGCAGTTCTTC

J: TRBJ2-7
V: TRBV28
size: many
D: -
CDR3: CASSHHSGRAYEQYF
DNA: TGTGCCAGCAGTCACCATAGCGGACGAGCCTACGAGCAGTACTTC

J: TRBJ2-7
V: TRBV19
size: -
D: -
CDR3: CASSIETGTYEQYF
DNA: TGTGCCAGTAGTATAGAAACAGGTACCTACGAGCAGTACTTC

J: TRBJ2-3
V: TRBV5-1
size: many
D: TRBD1
CDR3: CASSHTLTGGADTQYF
DNA: TGCGCCAGCAGCCACACCTTGACAGGGGGCGCAGATACGCAGTATTTT

J: TRBJ2-1
V: TRBV7-9
size: many
D: -
CDR3: CASSHPRVGLYEQFF
DNA: TGTGCCAGCAGCCACCCCCGAGTGGGTTTGTATGAGCAGTTCTTC

J: TRBJ2-1
V: TRBV28
size: many
D: TRBD2
CDR3: CASAGELAAYNEQFF
DNA: TGTGCCAGCGCCGGGGAACTAGCGGCTTACAATGAGCAGTTCTTC

J: TRBJ1-1
V: TRBV18
size: few
D: TRBD1
CDR3: CASSPAQQGRTEAFF
DNA: TGTGCCAGCTCACCTGCCCAACAGGGGAGAACTGAAGCTTTCTTT